Shown below are 16 T cell receptor beta chains from a single sample sequenced in a study of T cell repertoires in cytomegalovirus infection. TCRdb re-analysed the reads in MiXCR, keeping a single row per CDR3 protein. Of approximately 490,000 distinct CDR3 sequences listed, about 11% are singletons. The sample comprised PBMCs. These receptors all stem from a human donor in good health (CMV status not recorded). Some clones in this sample may be carry-over from other donors' samples.

The V gene is TRBV6-6, the J gene TRBJ1-1, with a weak D call TRBD1 (6 bases). Trimming removed 4 bases at V and 4 bases at J, with 16 bases between. The germline gives CDR1 MNHNY, CDR2 SVGAGI (reference sequence). This CDR3 comprises 15 residues. CDR3 sequence: CASSSEGGMITEAFF. CDR3 nucleotides: TGTGCCAGCAGTTCCGAGGGGGGGATGATCACTGAAGCTTTCTTT.

V is TRBV2 and J is TRBJ2-7; D possibly corresponds to TRBD2 (5 bases). CDR3 size: 14 residues. The V gene's germline CDR1 is SNHLY and CDR2 FYNNEI. Trimming stripped 5 bases from V and 5 bases from J, with 16 bases between. The CDR3 region is CASSPARFGDEQYF. The CDR3 bases are TGTGCCAGCAGTCCCGCCAGGTTCGGGGACGAGCAGTACTTC. Full variable domain (remainder filled in from reference TRBV2 and TRBJ2-7): EPEVTQTPSHQVTQMGQEVILRCVPISNHLYFYWYRQILGQKVEFLVSFYNNEISEKSEIFDDQFSVERPDGSNFTLKIRSTKLEDSAMYFCASSPARFGDEQYFGPGTRLTVT.

This clonotype was seen repeatedly, ten times or more. The V call is TRBV13, the J call TRBJ1-6; D is unclear. CDR3 length: 13 residues. With 7 bases removed from V and 10 bases from J, the gap between germline ends came to 14 bases. CDR1 and CDR2 (germline): PRHDT, FYEKMQ (reference sequence). In DNA, the CDR3 is TGTGCCAGCACCAATCGGCAGAGATCACCCCTCCACTTT. The encoded protein is CASTNRQRSPLHF.

This clonotype appeared many times. J is TRBJ2-3 and V is TRBV28, with 7 bases matching TRBD1. The CDR3 runs to 15 residues. Germline trimming cut 5 bases from V and 4 bases from J; bases unmatched to any gene: 9. Germline V CDR1 and CDR2: MDHEN, SYDVKM. For the CDR3, the DNA is TGTGCCAGCAGTCTGAGGGGGCTGGGGGCAGATACGCAGTATTTT. Translation: CASSLRGLGADTQYF. Full variable domain (outside the CDR3, taken from reference TRBV28 and TRBJ2-3): DVKVTQSSRYLVKRTGEKVFLECVQDMDHENMFWYRQDPGLGLRLIYFSYDVKMKEKGDIPEGYSVSREKKERFSLILESASTNQTSMYLCASSLRGLGADTQYFGPGTRLTVL.

In this sample, this clonotype turned up a few times. The CDR3 coding sequence is TGTGCCAGCAGTTTAGCGTGGACAGGGTATCCCTACGAGCAGTACTTC. Amino acid sequence: CASSLAWTGYPYEQYF. The chain recombines TRBV12-3 or TRBV12-4 with TRBJ2-7, with 8 nucleotides matching TRBD1. The V gene end was trimmed by 0 bases and the J gene end by 2 bases; junction bases not matched to a gene: 6. CDR3 length equals 16 residues.

The genes are TRBV5-5 and TRBJ2-1, with unresolved D. Trimming took off 2 bases at V and 1 base at J, with 7 bases between the two ends. There are 14 residues in the CDR3. The germline CDR1 and CDR2 sequences are SGHKS and YYEKEE (reference sequence). The CDR3 is CASSLVQSYNEQFF. The CDR3 bases are TGTGCCAGCAGCTTAGTCCAGTCCTACAATGAGCAGTTCTTC.

The rearrangement links TRBV14 to TRBJ1-2, with 7 bases matching TRBD1. V dropped 5 bases and J dropped 0; count of bases not matched to a gene: 6. Germline CDR1 reads SGHDN; CDR2 reads FVKESK. The CDR3 has 15 residues. CDR3 coding DNA: TGTGCCAGCAGCAAAACGACAGGGACTAACTATGGCTACACCTTC. Its translation is CASSKTTGTNYGYTF.

The chain links TRBV20-1 to TRBJ1-1, with 8 bases matching TRBD1. Trimming took 1 base from V and 0 from J; bases not matched to a gene: 7. Germline V gene data show CDR1 as DFQATT and CDR2 as SNEGSKA (reference sequence). The CDR3 length is 16 residues. The CDR3 DNA follows: TGCAGTGCTAGAGGTCAGGGGGCTAAGATGAACACTGAAGCTTTCTTT. Translated, it gives CSARGQGAKMNTEAFF.

Regarding this clonotype: A read error may produce the germline difference seen at one junction end. This chain connects TRBV4-1 to TRBJ2-2; D not certain. The length of the CDR3 is 13 residues. Germline V CDR1 and CDR2: MGHRA, YSYEKL. CDR3 nucleotide sequence: TGTGCCAGCAGCCAAGAGGTGTCCGGGGAGCTGTTTTTT. It translates to CASSQEVSGELFF.

At least ten counts were recorded for this clonotype. J is TRBJ2-7 and V is TRBV28, with 11 positions matching TRBD2. This CDR3 has 15 amino acids. Germline V gives CDR1 MDHEN, CDR2 SYDVKM. V lost 6 bases and J lost 0; bases outside the gene matches: 4. CDR3 region: CASSWTSGFSYEQYF. The CDR3 coding sequence is TGTGCCAGCAGCTGGACTAGCGGGTTCTCCTACGAGCAGTACTTC.

At least ten counts were recorded for this clonotype. The rearrangement joins TRBV7-8 to TRBJ2-7; D is uncertain. The CDR3 totals 14 residues. The V gene's germline CDR1 is SGHVS and CDR2 FQNEAQ. With 5 bases removed from V and 4 bases from J, the gap between germline ends came to 15 bases. CDR3 sequence (DNA): TGTGCCAGCAGCCTTTACACATATGGGTACGAGCAGTACTTC. It yields the protein CASSLYTYGYEQYF.

Ten or more counts support this clonotype. The chain links TRBV20-1 to TRBJ2-7; tentatively, D is TRBD2 (6 bases). Germline V gene sequence: CDR1 DFQATT, CDR2 SNEGSKA (reference sequence). V lost 5 bases and J lost 6, with 20 bases in between. This CDR3 has 14 residues. CDR3 sequence: CSAPGLRETGEQYF. The CDR3 bases are TGCAGTGCTCCCGGACTCCGGGAGACTGGCGAGCAGTACTTC.

This clonotype was detected many times. This chain uses TRBV27 with TRBJ2-7; D gene uncertain. The CDR3 is 13 amino acids. V shed 7 bases and J shed 7 bases, with 17 bases lying between them. CDR1 is MNHEY, CDR2 SMNVEV, per germline (reference sequence). The CDR3 nucleotides read TGTGCCAGCATGTCTGGGCTGACCCTGGAGCAGTACTTC. This gives the protein CASMSGLTLEQYF.

This clonotype was picked up many times. V usage is TRBV28 and J usage is TRBJ1-2; TRBD1 might be the D (5 bases). Trimming left V 4 bases short and J 11 bases short, with 20 bases between. CDR3 length equals 14 residues. Per the germline V gene, CDR1 is MDHEN and CDR2 is SYDVKM. Written as DNA, the CDR3 is TGTGCCAGCAGTTCCCCGGGACCGGGCTCGGGATACACCTTC. Residues: CASSSPGPGSGYTF.

This clonotype was seen ten or more times. V and J are TRBV2 and TRBJ2-1; the match to TRBD2 covers 7 bases. CDR1 SNHLY and CDR2 FYNNEI come from the germline V gene. The CDR3 has 13 residues. V trimming: 5 bases; J trimming: 7 bases; junction bases outside the gene matches: 5. The CDR3 bases are TGTGCCAGCAGTATCGTCGGGGGGAATGAGCAGTTCTTC. It yields the protein CASSIVGGNEQFF.

The chain couples TRBV27 to TRBJ2-7, with D possibly matching TRBD1 (5 bases). V lost 5 bases and J 3 bases, leaving 11 bases between the germline ends. This CDR3 is 13 amino acids long. Germline CDR1 MNHEY, CDR2 SMNVEV (reference sequence). The CDR3 coding sequence is TGTGCCAGCAGTCTACAGGTTCACTACGAGCAGTACTTC. Its translation is CASSLQVHYEQYF.